The 4 T cell receptor beta chains below all came from one sample that was sequenced in a study of monozygotic twins with cystic fibrosis. Clones were sequenced by immunoSEQ multiplex PCR, and TCRdb holds only the in-frame ones, with some missing. Found here are roughly 30,000 clones, around 90% of them singletons; the top ten hold roughly 0.9%. The sample comprised blood. The receptors shown here come from a girl aged 2 to 10 with cystic fibrosis.

This rearrangement joins TRBV5-1 to TRBJ2-3; D possibly corresponds to TRBD2 (5 bases). Germline assignment: CDR1 SGHRS and CDR2 YFSETQ. This CDR3 is built from 18 residues. Trimming removed 3 bases at V and 3 bases at J, with 23 bases between. The chain's CDR3 is CASSSLAHTTRPTDTQYF. CDR3 nucleotides: TGCGCCAGCAGCTCTCTAGCCCATACCACCCGCCCGACAGATACGCAGTATTTT.

The CDR3 region is CASIAGDTGELFF. The DNA for the CDR3 is TGTGCCAGTATCGCTGGGGACACCGGGGAGCTGTTTTTT. The chain has TRBV19 and TRBJ2-2; D ambiguous. The length of the CDR3 is 13 residues. The V end was cut by 7 bases, the J end by 3 bases, with 9 bases between. Per the germline V gene, CDR1 is LNHDA and CDR2 is SQIVND (reference sequence). The full variable domain, rest sourced from reference TRBV19 and TRBJ2-2, is DGGITQSPKYLFRKEGQNVTLSCEQNLNHDAMYWYRQDPGQGLRLIYYSQIVNDFQKGDIAEGYSVSREKKESFPLTVTSAQKNPTAFYLCASIAGDTGELFFGEGSRLTVL.

V gene TRBV25-1 combines with J gene TRBJ2-3; 10 nucleotides agree with TRBD1. With V trimmed by 4 bases and J by 9 bases, 4 bases remained unmatched. Germline values: CDR1 MGHDK, CDR2 SYGVNS. This CDR3 has 13 residues. The CDR3 DNA reads as TGTGCCAGCAGTGGTCGGACAGGGGGGACGCAGTATTTT. Translating it yields CASSGRTGGTQYF.

This clone has only a few counts. This chain uses TRBV4-3 with TRBJ2-1; 10 bases match TRBD2. V lost 1 base to trimming and J lost 0 bases; unmatched junction nucleotides: 0. This CDR3 contains 16 residues. The germline gives CDR1 LGHNA, CDR2 YSLEER. The CDR3 nucleotides read TGCGCCAGCAGCCAAGGACTAGCGGGCTCCTACAATGAGCAGTTCTTC. Encoded protein: CASSQGLAGSYNEQFF.